There are a few counts of the clone carrying this TCR beta chain. Its specificity is unknown. The data derive from a study of T cells after yellow fever vaccination. Study-level points and caveats: Contaminating bulk clonotypes could be abundant in FACS-sorted repertoires.

V lost 0 bases, J lost 5 bases, and 12 bases stayed unmatched. Germline CDR1 DFQATT, CDR2 SNEGSKA (reference sequence). The CDR3 spans 17 residues. In TCRdb, the 5' RACE reads were re-called with MiXCR into one record per CDR3 protein. The sample holds 200,000 to 300,000 distinct CDR3 sequences, roughly 6.2% seen once. The chain has TRBV20-1 and TRBJ2-5, with 10 bases matching TRBD2. The receptor's source is a man aged 25 to 45 who received the YFV17D yellow fever vaccine. Material: CD4+ T cells sorted from PBMCs, obtained on the day of the yellow fever booster vaccination. The CDR3 DNA sequence: TGCAGTGCTAGAGATATCCTAGCGGGAGTCGCTAGGGAGACCCAGTACTTC. As protein: CSARDILAGVARETQYF.